This T cell receptor beta chain emerged from a study of vaccination and CD4 T cells after COVID-19 (dated by TCRdb to the early 2020s). Background for the entire study: Convalescent patients had a positive SARS-CoV-2 result on nasal swab PCR, and of these patients, fewer than ten had mild disease and one had severe disease. Six males and four females were included in the convalescent cohort, with two Hispanic individuals, seven Caucasians, two Asians and one multiracial person represented. Participants got two doses of the Pfizer-BioNTech BNT162b2 vaccine (n=8) or two doses of the Moderna mRNA-1273 vaccine (n=2). Post-COVID blood samples from convalescent patients were collected a median of roughly 100 days after diagnosis, with a range of 35 to 161 days. Post-vaccine blood samples were collected a median of around 2.5 months after the second vaccine dose, ranging from roughly 13 to 250 days. Culture stimuli were overlapping spike peptide pools from SARS-CoV-2 and from the common cold coronaviruses HCoV-NL63, HCoV-OC43 and HCoV-229E. Control cultures received a CEFX viral epitope pool as the positive control, an HIV-1 Nef peptide pool as the negative control, or no peptide. In around 10 COVID-19 convalescent patients and a handful of infection-naive healthy vaccine recipients, researchers compared the spike-specific CD4+ TCR repertoire from before mRNA vaccination with the repertoire from after.

Compared with germline, V lacks 5 bases and J lacks 4 bases; bases without a gene match: 12. CDR1 SGHNT and CDR2 YENEEA were looked up in the germline V gene. Taken from cysteine to phenylalanine, the CDR3 has 16 residues. Only the CDR3 part of the read is kept: 48 bases, read in frame from the first base. The sample's treatment or condition label, decoded: roughly 11-day PBMC culture with coronavirus spike peptide pools or control peptides (ViraFEST assay). To expand antigen-specific T cells with peptide pools and then pick out the expanded clonotypes through TCR sequencing, the study relied on the ViraFEST assay. The convalescent patients' positive SARS-CoV-2 PCR tests were from March to December 2020, which was before the Alpha, Beta and Delta variants emerged in the United States. PBMCs were cultured at roughly 1.9 million per well in IMDM supplemented with roughly 5% human AB serum and 8.5 to 10 IU/ml IL-2, with about 10 ug/ml peptide pools added. Half of the culture medium was replaced with fresh IL-2-containing medium on days 3 and 7. After 10 to 11 days of culture, CD4+ T cells were isolated by negative selection using the EasySep CD4+ T cell isolation kit. Ficoll-Paque Plus gradient centrifugation was used to isolate PBMCs from whole blood, and the isolated PBMCs were then either used fresh or cryopreserved at -140C. Triplicate wells were generally used for each culture condition.

The library was built by means of PCR. DNA from cultured CD4+ T cells was subjected to TCR sequencing with the Oncomine TCR Beta short-read assay at the Johns Hopkins FTIC core. The QIAamp micro DNA kit was used to extract genomic DNA from the cultured CD4+ T cells. Oncomine TCR Beta libraries made from cultured CD4+ T cells were pooled using unique dual indexes and sequenced on an Illumina iSeq 100. Processing in the source paper ran as follows. Non-productive sequences were removed, and CDR3s that did not start with C, did not end with F or W, or were shorter than 7 amino acids were discarded. Antigen-specific clonotypes were identified with the MANAFEST web application by comparing peptide-stimulated wells with reference and other culture wells. Positive clones required FDR below 0.05, an odds ratio above 5, and productive frequency above 0.1% in at least two of three replicate wells. Clonotypes that were significantly expanded in both SARS-CoV-2 spike wells and at least one common cold coronavirus spike condition were defined as cross-reactive. Using R version 3.6.1, CDR3 homology was evaluated through Levenshtein distances (stringdist) along with unrooted phylogenetic trees (ape). TCRdb reanalyzed the raw reads on its own, using fastp at Q25 for trimming and MiXCR for clone calling, and kept in-frame beta chains. Identical CDR3 protein sequences are pooled into one entry, listed with their most common genes and DNA. These V and J calls are TCRdb output, not the study's own analysis. The sample yields almost 20,000 distinct CDR3 sequences; just under 55% were counted once. Clones ranked in the top ten supply around 17% of the sample.

To note about this clonotype: The antigen it binds to is not known. One base away there is no much larger clone; base qualities are not given.

Study-wide conclusions, independent of this receptor: The median number of SARS-CoV-2-reactive clonotypes rose from fewer than 25 after infection to 35 to 45 after vaccination, but the change was not significant. Nearly all vaccine-specific clones in convalescent patients (304 of 307) were mono-reactive for SARS-CoV-2 spike rather than cross-reactive with common cold coronaviruses. Among the post-vaccine SARS-CoV-2-reactive clones in convalescent patients, a median about 87% showed up only after vaccination, which suggests vaccine-specific priming. The number of convalescent patients in the study was relatively small, and the study did not examine early timepoints following natural infection.

The sequence derives from a human donor who had recovered from COVID-19. The sequence joins TRBV11-3 to TRBJ2-5; 8 bases in the middle match TRBD1. The specimen was CD4+ T cells from blood, cultured in vitro. The CDR3 reads as follows: CASSHLKTGARETQYF. The DNA sequence is TGTGCCAGCAGCCACCTAAAGACAGGGGCGAGAGAGACCCAGTACTTC. Beyond the CDR3, the reference TRBV11-3 and TRBJ2-5 genes provide the residues; the full variable domain reads: EAGVVQSPRYKIIEKKQPVAFWCNPISGHNTLYWYLQNLGQGPELLIRYENEEAVDDSQLPKDRFSAERLKGVDSTLKIQPAELGDSAVYLCASSHLKTGARETQYFGPGTRLLVL.